This T cell receptor (beta chain) was found in a study of T cell responses to AZD1222 COVID-19 vaccine (dated by TCRdb to the early 2020s). About the study as a whole: TCR sequencing was performed for roughly 240 trial participants, of whom approximately 200 were given two doses of AZD1222 and 26 were given two doses of MenACWY control vaccine. Enrollment into the trials was organized by age into subgroups of 18-55, 56-69 and 70-plus years, and those subgroups contained roughly 150, 30 and 60 TCR-sequenced participants, respectively.

In the case of this clone: The antigen this receptor binds is unknown. No quality values exist for individual bases; no much larger clone is one base distant.

The time point label for this specimen denotes: about 28 days (+/-7) after the second vaccine dose. AZD1222 recipients given second doses at about 4 weeks or at about 12 weeks were pooled, since spike-specific TCR depth and breadth were not found to differ between the two schedules. Samples from vaccinated people were obtained from the UK trials COV001 and COV002, which included a single-blind randomized controlled phase 2/3 trial of AZD1222 (ChAdOx1 nCoV-19) in healthy adults. For TCRbeta chain sequencing, PBMC samples from trial participants were taken at day 0 and at day 28 after the second dose. V was cut back by 3 bases and J by 8 bases, leaving a gap of 19 bases between them. Reading from cysteine to phenylalanine, the CDR3 counts 14 amino acids. Of the read, only the CDR3 DNA is kept; its 42 bases are in frame from base 1. Via the germline V gene (reference sequence), CDR1 is GTSNPN and CDR2 SVGIG.

Overall results and qualifications from the work: CD4 TCRs associated with the vaccine covered the entire spike protein, and the dominant responses were in regions 160-218 and 743-854. Nearly half of unique spike-specific TCRs reportedly recognized epitopes outside regions mutated in the B.1.351 and B.1.1.7 variants. No day 14 peak-response samples were available, so repertoires were characterized only after the peak T cell response. In the small 56-69-year group, the increase in depth fell short of significance, most likely because of low power. A significant rise in spike-specific TCR breadth and depth was observed after two AZD1222 doses relative to day 0 and relative to MenACWY recipients. Participants were mostly white British, with more females than males. The authors suggested clonal diversity may have been underestimated. Conclusions about previously exposed vaccinees are limited, since just five or six AZD1222 recipients were seropositive for SARS-CoV-2 at baseline.

The CDR3 regions of human TCRbeta chains were subjected to immunosequencing. The authors processed their data as follows. Repertoire TCRs were matched against a reference library of SARS-CoV-2-specific TCRs generated with the MIRA antigen-specificity platform. Breadth meant the fraction of unique TCRs that were SARS-CoV-2-associated, whereas depth meant the fraction of total T cells that were SARS-CoV-2-associated. Using the MIRA data, each spike-specific TCR was mapped to the spike region that the TCR reacts to and placed in a CD4 or CD8 class. Log10-transformed breadth and depth values were compared by one-way ANOVA with Sidak's multiple comparisons tests. TCRdb re-hosts the immuneACCESS table, in-frame sequences only. Its copies lack some clones; in the studies checked, an unresolved V gene accounts for under half of them, and the cause for the rest is not known. From that table come the V and J calls and clone size; the DNA was used to work out D and trimming. The sample profile shows about 150,000 clones; around 92% of them were found once. The biggest ten clones account for 2.5% to 4% of the sample.

This TCR was sampled from an adult who received the AZD1222 COVID-19 vaccine. The sequence joins TRBV30 to TRBJ1-2; the D gene is possibly TRBD1, with 5 bases matching. This specimen was peripheral blood, taken 28 days after the second AZD1222 dose. The CDR3: CAWRRDGWDGGYTF. The sequenced DNA is TGTGCCTGGAGGCGGGACGGCTGGGACGGCGGCTACACCTTC.